These 20 T cell receptor beta chains share one sample of origin, sequenced in a study of blood T cell repertoires in COVID-19. Data came from immunoSEQ multiplex PCR; TCRdb stores just in-frame clones and leaves some out. The profile covers some 270,000 clones, with over 80% appearing a single time and more than 1.5% taken by the ten largest. Sequencing used peripheral blood. The receptor set was obtained from a woman aged 40 to 49 who had recovered from COVID-19.

The chain joins TRBV30 to TRBJ1-4; D not certain. Trimming shortened V by 1 base and J by 4 bases, and 13 bases separated the two germline ends. Germline V gives CDR1 GTSNPN, CDR2 SVGIG (reference sequence). The CDR3 covers 15 residues. CDR3 protein: CAWSAGAGFNEKLFF. The CDR3 nucleotides are TGTGCCTGGAGTGCAGGAGCGGGATTTAATGAAAAACTGTTTTTT.

The chain recombines TRBV5-1 with TRBJ2-1, with 10 bases that match TRBD2. The CDR3 totals 16 residues. Germline CDR1 reads SGHRS; CDR2 reads YFSETQ. V lost 4 bases and J lost 5; bases outside the gene matches: 9. The CDR3 DNA follows: TGCGCCAGCAGCACCCTAACTAGCGGGGACAACAATGAGCAGTTCTTC. Protein sequence: CASSTLTSGDNNEQFF. Variable domain in full (rest from reference TRBV5-1 and TRBJ2-1): KAGVTQTPRYLIKTRGQQVTLSCSPISGHRSVSWYQQTPGQGLQFLFEYFSETQRNKGNFPGRFSGRQFSNSRSEMNVSTLELGDSALYLCASSTLTSGDNNEQFFGPGTRLTVL.

The chain combines TRBV5-1 with TRBJ1-6, with D hard to call. Germline V CDR1 and CDR2: SGHRS, YFSETQ. The CDR3 is 15 residues long. V was pared by 0 bases and J by 7 bases, with 11 bases between. The CDR3 loop is CASSLDGATNSPLHF. CDR3 nucleotides: TGCGCCAGCAGCTTGGATGGTGCCACAAATTCACCCCTCCACTTT.

The V gene is TRBV7-8, the J gene TRBJ1-5; 9 nucleotides align to TRBD1. In germline, CDR1 is SGHVS, CDR2 FQNEAQ. V lost 6 bases and J lost 1; bases outside the gene matches: 10. CDR3 size: 17 residues. DNA of the CDR3: TGTGCCAGCAGTTCCGGGACAGGGAGGAACAGCAATCAGCCCCAGCATTTT. Translation: CASSSGTGRNSNQPQHF.

The genes are TRBV7-9 and TRBJ1-1; D gene ambiguous. Germline loops: CDR1 SEHNR, CDR2 FQNEAQ (reference sequence). With 2 bases removed from V and 6 bases from J, the gap between germline ends came to 10 bases. The CDR3 covers 13 residues. The DNA for the CDR3 is TGTGCCAGCAGCTTAATGACTGAGGCTGAAGCTTTCTTT. Its translation is CASSLMTEAEAFF.

The V and J genes are TRBV11-3 and TRBJ2-1; TRBD1 matches at 9 bases. Germline trimming cut 6 bases from V and 8 bases from J; bases unmatched to any gene: 11. CDR3 size: 15 residues. In germline, CDR1 is SGHNT, CDR2 YENEEA. Here the CDR3 DNA reads TGTGCCAGCAGTCTAGACAGGGGGATAGTAGATGAGCAGTTCTTC. This codes for CASSLDRGIVDEQFF. The full variable domain, with the rest looked up from reference TRBV11-3 and TRBJ2-1, is EAGVVQSPRYKIIEKKQPVAFWCNPISGHNTLYWYLQNLGQGPELLIRYENEEAVDDSQLPKDRFSAERLKGVDSTLKIQPAELGDSAVYLCASSLDRGIVDEQFFGPGTRLTVL.

J is TRBJ2-1 and V is TRBV27, with a tentative D call TRBD2 (5 bases). Trimming left V 0 bases short and J 13 bases short, with 13 bases between. The CDR3 has 13 residues. Looked up from germline, CDR1 is MNHEY and CDR2 is SMNVEV (reference sequence). The CDR3 loop is CASSLSGAGLQFF. The CDR3 DNA reads as TGTGCCAGCAGTTTATCGGGCGCGGGCCTCCAGTTCTTC.

The genes are TRBV2 and TRBJ2-1; 8 nucleotides agree with TRBD2. The CDR3 length is 14 residues. The germline gives CDR1 SNHLY, CDR2 FYNNEI. V was clipped by 5 bases and J by 4 bases; unmatched bases: 4. The CDR3 region has the DNA TGTGCCAGCAGTAGCGGGGGCCGTTACAATGAGCAGTTCTTC. Encoded protein: CASSSGGRYNEQFF. Combining the CDR3 with reference TRBV2 and TRBJ2-1 gives the whole variable domain EPEVTQTPSHQVTQMGQEVILRCVPISNHLYFYWYRQILGQKVEFLVSFYNNEISEKSEIFDDQFSVERPDGSNFTLKIRSTKLEDSAMYFCASSSGGRYNEQFFGPGTRLTVL.

This chain uses TRBV6-5 with TRBJ2-1, with D perhaps matching TRBD1 (5 bases). Germline CDR1 and CDR2: MNHEY and SVGAGI. Trimming shortened V by 2 bases and J by 0 bases, and 5 bases separated the two germline ends. This CDR3 is 14 amino acids long. The CDR3 loop is CASSYDSSYNEQFF. The CDR3 coding sequence is TGTGCCAGCAGTTACGACAGCTCCTACAATGAGCAGTTCTTC.

The genes are TRBV7-9 and TRBJ2-2; possibly TRBD1 for D (5 bases). The CDR3 spans 15 residues. V was shortened by 3 bases and J by 5 bases, with 13 bases between the two germline ends. The germline V gene has CDR1 SEHNR and CDR2 FQNEAQ (reference sequence). In DNA, the CDR3 is TGTGCCAGCAGCTTTCTAGGGGTTTGGACCGGGGAGCTGTTTTTT. Protein sequence: CASSFLGVWTGELFF. The complete variable domain, with remaining parts taken from reference TRBV7-9 and TRBJ2-2, reads DTGVSQNPRHKITKRGQNVTFRCDPISEHNRLYWYRQTLGQGPEFLTYFQNEAQLEKSRLLSDRFSAERPKGSFSTLEIQRTEQGDSAMYLCASSFLGVWTGELFFGEGSRLTVL.

The rearrangement links TRBV4-2 to TRBJ2-5; 8 bases are a match to TRBD1. CDR3 length: 15 residues. CDR1 and CDR2 (germline): LGHNA, YNFKEQ. With 0 bases clipped from V and 4 bases from J, the junction kept 4 bases outside the gene matches. Here the CDR3 reads CASSQETTGVETQYF. The CDR3 DNA reads TGTGCCAGCAGCCAAGAGACGACAGGGGTAGAGACCCAGTACTTC.

The rearrangement joins TRBV20-1 to TRBJ1-1; TRBD1 aligns across 7 bases. This CDR3 comprises 13 residues. V was pared by 3 bases and J by 4 bases, with 5 bases of the junction left unmatched. CDR1 and CDR2 (germline): DFQATT, SNEGSKA (reference sequence). The DNA for the CDR3 is TGCAGTGCTAGTGCTACAGGGGCCACTGAAGCTTTCTTT. Its protein product is CSASATGATEAFF.

The chain carries TRBV5-1 and TRBJ2-5; 7 nucleotides agree with TRBD1. Germline trimming cut 6 bases from V and 5 bases from J; bases unmatched to any gene: 10. The CDR3 loop spans 14 amino acids. From germline, CDR1 is SGHRS and CDR2 YFSETQ. This CDR3 is CASTREGARETQYF. The DNA for the CDR3 is TGCGCCAGCACACGAGAGGGGGCGAGGGAGACCCAGTACTTC.

This clone was detected only once. The chain links TRBV5-1 to TRBJ2-5; 7 bases line up with TRBD1. There are 16 residues in the CDR3. Looked up from germline, CDR1 is SGHRS and CDR2 is YFSETQ. Trimming removed 3 bases from V and 1 base from J; junction bases left unmatched: 9. CDR3 sequence reads: CASSYRQGMGQETQYF. CDR3 sequence (DNA): TGCGCCAGCAGCTACCGACAGGGTATGGGCCAAGAGACCCAGTACTTC.

The chain combines TRBV5-6 with TRBJ2-5; 13 bases map to TRBD2. With 6 bases clipped from V and 5 bases from J, the junction kept 7 bases outside the gene matches. In germline, CDR1 is SGHDT, CDR2 YYEEEE. The CDR3 is made up of 15 amino acids. CDR3 coding DNA: TGTGCCAGCAATCTACTAGCGGGGGGGTCGGAGACCCAGTACTTC. Translating gives CASNLLAGGSETQYF.

This clone was found a few times. The chain carries TRBV28 and TRBJ2-2; 12 nucleotides line up with TRBD2. Per germline, CDR1 MDHEN and CDR2 SYDVKM. Trimming removed 7 bases from V and 5 bases from J; junction bases left unmatched: 11. The CDR3 is made up of 17 amino acids. CDR3 nucleotide sequence: TGTGCCAGCACCGAGACAGGACTAGCGGGGAGGACCGGGGAGCTGTTTTTT. Protein: CASTETGLAGRTGELFF.

This clone has a single count. The chain is built from TRBV7-9 and TRBJ2-5; D may be TRBD2 (6 bases). The CDR3 is 15 residues long. V was pared by 5 bases and J by 1 base, with 14 bases between. Germline V CDR1 and CDR2: SEHNR, FQNEAQ (reference sequence). The CDR3 loop is CASSPLASLQETQYF. CDR3 coding DNA: TGTGCCAGCAGCCCCCTAGCGTCTCTCCAAGAGACCCAGTACTTC.

This rearrangement joins TRBV7-9 to TRBJ2-2; tentative D call: TRBD1 (5 bases). The germline V and J ends were trimmed by 4 bases and 5 bases, with 23 bases remaining between them. From germline, CDR1 is SEHNR and CDR2 FQNEAQ (reference sequence). The CDR3 runs to 18 residues. CDR3 amino acids: CASSSKYSQGMVTGELFF. CDR3 bases: TGTGCCAGCAGCTCTAAGTACTCCCAGGGTATGGTGACCGGGGAGCTGTTTTTT.

This clone occurred once. The chain has TRBV5-5 and TRBJ2-1, with 7 positions matching TRBD1. This CDR3 has 14 residues. The V gene end was trimmed by 5 bases and the J gene end by 4 bases; junction bases not matched to a gene: 6. The germline CDR1 and CDR2 sequences are SGHKS and YYEKEE (reference sequence). The CDR3 protein is CASSIATGYNEQFF. DNA of the CDR3: TGTGCCAGCAGTATCGCGACAGGGTACAATGAGCAGTTCTTC.

The chain combines TRBV18 with TRBJ2-7, with D perhaps TRBD1 (6 bases). The ends were cut back, 3 bases at V and 0 bases at J, with 9 bases in the middle. CDR1 and CDR2 from the germline V gene are KGHSH and LQKENI. There are 14 residues in the CDR3. CDR3: CASSPDRSSYEQYF. The CDR3 nucleotides are TGTGCCAGCTCACCTGACAGGAGCTCCTACGAGCAGTACTTC.